A selection of T cell receptor beta chains follows, all from one sample in a study of T cell responses to AZD1222 COVID-19 vaccine. Method: immunoSEQ multiplex PCR; TCRdb's copy keeps in-frame clones and lacks some. Among about 140,000 clones listed, over 75% were seen once. The specimen comprised peripheral blood, sampled on day 0 of AZD1222 vaccination. The receptor source for this set is an adult in good health. Both conserved end residues are part of each CDR3. The D gene is left open where the match is weak.

V gene	J gene	D gene	CDR3 DNA	CDR3 protein
TRBV4-1	TRBJ1-4	.	TGCGCCAGCAGCCAAACCCAGACGAGAGGAACTAATGAAAAACTGTTTTTT	CASSQTQTRGTNEKLFF
TRBV2	TRBJ1-2	TRBD1	TGTGCCAGCAGTGTTAGTGGGACAGGGAGGTTCGGTGGCTACACCTTC	CASSVSGTGRFGGYTF
TRBV5-1	TRBJ1-4	TRBD1	TGCGCCAGCAGCTCCCAGGACAGGCTGGAAGGTAAACTGTTTTTT	CASSSQDRLEGKLFF
TRBV5-4	TRBJ2-2	.	TGTGCCAGCAGCTTGTCCGGCGGTCGGGAGCTGTTTTTT	CASSLSGGRELFF
TRBV5-1	TRBJ2-7	.	TGCGCCAGCAGCTTGGAAAACAGGGAGAGGGCCTACGAGCAGTACTTC	CASSLENRERAYEQYF
TRBV9	TRBJ2-7	TRBD1	TGTGCCAGCAGCGTAGACCCCGGGACAGGGAAGGGCGAGCAGTACTTC	CASSVDPGTGKGEQYF
TRBV11-2	TRBJ2-1	TRBD2	TGTGCCAGCAGCTGGACTAGCGGGCGGAATGAGCAGTTCTTC	CASSWTSGRNEQFF
TRBV7-2	TRBJ1-5	TRBD1	TGTGCCAGCAGCGGTGACAGGGGCTATCAGCCCCAGCATTTT	CASSGDRGYQPQHF
TRBV15	TRBJ2-1	TRBD2	TGTGCCACCAGCAGAGATGGCGGGGGCTCCTACAATGAGCAGTTCTTC	CATSRDGGGSYNEQFF
TRBV6-2/TRBV6-3	TRBJ1-2	TRBD1	TGTGCCAGCAGTTACCCAGGACAGGCTAACTATGGCTACACCTTC	CASSYPGQANYGYTF
TRBV21-1	TRBJ1-6	.	TGTGCCAGCACCCGGACCTTGGGTGGGCTCCGCTATAATTCACCCCTCCACTTT	CASTRTLGGLRYNSPLHF
TRBV10-3	TRBJ2-2	.	TGTGCCATAGACGCCGGGGACACCGGGGAGCTGTTTTTT	CAIDAGDTGELFF